These 32 T cell receptor beta chains came from one sample sequenced in a study of memory CD4+ T cells and cytomegalovirus serostatus. The sort gate was single viable CD3+CD4+CD8-CD45RO+ cells for memory CD4+ T cells. TCRdb's copy holds only in-frame clones and misses some; the assay was immunoSEQ multiplex PCR. The sample includes 84,000 or so clones, roughly 80% seen only once; the top ten take about 0.72%. Sequencing input: memory CD4+ T cells from blood. The origin of the receptors is an adult in good health and CMV-seronegative.

This chain connects TRBV11-2 to TRBJ2-7, with 8 bases fitting TRBD1. In germline, CDR1 is SGHAT, CDR2 FQNNGV. This CDR3 has 14 residues. V gave up 5 bases and J gave up 3 bases; unmatched junction bases: 6. The CDR3 region is CASSPRTGLYEQYF. The DNA of the CDR3 is TGTGCCAGCAGCCCCCGGACAGGGCTCTACGAGCAGTACTTC.

The chain links TRBV19 to TRBJ2-7, with 9 bases that match TRBD1. CDR1 and CDR2 (germline): LNHDA, SQIVND (reference sequence). V lost 4 bases, J lost 1 base, and 8 bases stayed unmatched. This CDR3 contains 16 residues. The CDR3 here is CASSSTGGSGSYEQYF. The CDR3 nucleotides are TGTGCCAGTAGTAGTACAGGGGGCAGTGGTTCCTACGAGCAGTACTTC.

This clone appeared a few times. The chain combines TRBV7-2 with TRBJ2-7; maybe TRBD2 (5 bases). CDR1 is SGHTA and CDR2 is FQGNSA in the germline V gene. This CDR3 spans 14 amino acids. Trimming shortened V by 5 bases and J by 3 bases, and 14 bases separated the two germline ends. The CDR3 bases are TGTGCCAGCAGCCCAGGACTGTACGACTACGAGCAGTACTTC. Protein product: CASSPGLYDYEQYF.

This clone was seen once. The CDR3 coding sequence is TGTGCCAGCAGCTTATCCGGGGGGGCTACCACCGGGGAGCTGTTTTTT. Translating gives CASSLSGGATTGELFF. The chain links TRBV7-2 to TRBJ2-2; 8 bases fit TRBD2. The CDR3 is 16 residues long. Trimming took 2 bases from V and 4 from J; bases not matched to a gene: 6. The V gene's germline CDR1 is SGHTA and CDR2 FQGNSA.

This chain joins TRBV6-1 and TRBJ1-2, with D unresolved. The germline CDR1 and CDR2 sequences are MNHNS and SASEGT. This CDR3 has 16 amino acids. V was pared by 1 base and J by 5 bases, with 17 bases between. DNA for the CDR3: TGTGCCAGCAGTGAAGAAAGTCAGGCAGGCTGGTATGGCTACACCTTC. This encodes CASSEESQAGWYGYTF.

This clone was counted a few times. The V and J genes are TRBV10-2 and TRBJ2-3; D not resolved. Germline V gene sequence: CDR1 WSHSY, CDR2 SAAADI. The CDR3 is made up of 12 amino acids. Trimming removed 3 bases from V and 5 bases from J, with 6 bases in between. The CDR3 DNA reads TGCGCCAGCAGTGAATTCTTAGATACGCAGTATTTT. Amino acids: CASSEFLDTQYF.

This clone was picked up a small number of times. The chain recombines TRBV7-9 with TRBJ1-2, with D hard to call. Germline CDR1 is SEHNR and CDR2 is FQNEAQ (reference sequence). The CDR3 runs to 12 residues. Trimming took off 3 bases at V and 6 bases at J, with 8 bases between the two ends. The DNA for the CDR3 is TGTGCCAGCAGCTTTGAGGTCGATGGCTACACCTTC. Translating gives CASSFEVDGYTF.

CDR3 DNA: TGTGCCAGCAGCGTAGTGGCAGGGGGGTTCACTGAAGCTTTCTTT. The encoded protein is CASSVVAGGFTEAFF. The V gene is TRBV9, the J gene TRBJ1-1; 7 bases line up with TRBD1. The germline gives CDR1 SGDLS, CDR2 YYNGEE. The V and J ends lost 0 bases and 4 bases, in that order; junction bases with no gene match: 6. This CDR3 comprises 15 residues.

The gene calls are TRBV6-5 and TRBJ1-2; a possible D gene is TRBD1 (6 bases). Germline-derived CDR1 and CDR2 are MNHEY and SVGAGI. The V end lost 5 bases, the J end lost 7 bases, and 17 bases lay between the germline ends. There are 14 residues in the CDR3. CDR3 region: CASSRASGGSGYTF. For the CDR3, the DNA is TGTGCCAGCAGTAGAGCGTCTGGGGGCAGTGGCTACACCTTC.

This chain joins TRBV7-2 and TRBJ1-1; D is perhaps TRBD1 (5 bases). Between the trimmed V and J ends, which lost 0 bases and 0 bases, there was a span of 11 bases. This CDR3 spans 16 amino acids. Germline loops: CDR1 SGHTA, CDR2 FQGNSA. In DNA form, the CDR3 reads TGTGCCAGCAGCTTAGCGGCGGGGGGAATGAACACTGAAGCTTTCTTT. Amino acid sequence: CASSLAAGGMNTEAFF.

The V call is TRBV2, the J call TRBJ1-5, with 11 bases matching TRBD1. The CDR3 runs 14 residues. Germline CDR1 reads SNHLY; CDR2 reads FYNNEI. J lost 6 bases, V lost 7 bases, and 5 bases had no gene match. DNA for the CDR3: TGTGCCAGCACCGGGACAGGGGGTCGTCAGCCCCAGCATTTT. Protein: CASTGTGGRQPQHF. The full variable domain, completed using reference TRBV2 and TRBJ1-5, is EPEVTQTPSHQVTQMGQEVILRCVPISNHLYFYWYRQILGQKVEFLVSFYNNEISEKSEIFDDQFSVERPDGSNFTLKIRSTKLEDSAMYFCASTGTGGRQPQHFGDGTRLSIL.

Details on this clone: One junction end does not reproduce the germline sequence, and a read error may be involved. The gene calls are TRBV5-4 and TRBJ1-5; TRBD1 matches at 7 bases. Germline CDR1 is SGHNT and CDR2 is YYREEE (reference sequence). The CDR3 runs to 15 residues. The CDR3 spells CASSQGGFSDQPQHF. For the CDR3, the DNA is TGTGCCAGCAGCCAGGGGGGGTTTAGCGATCAGCCCCAGCATTTT.

The chain is built from TRBV5-4 and TRBJ1-3; 7 bases are a match to TRBD1. Germline V lookup: CDR1 SGHNT, CDR2 YYREEE (reference sequence). V dropped 4 bases and J dropped 7; count of bases not matched to a gene: 14. The CDR3 contains 16 residues. The CDR3, as DNA: TGTGCCAGCAGCCCGGGAGGGGGCGTTTGGGGGAACACCATATATTTT. Its translation is CASSPGGGVWGNTIYF. Variable domain in full (rest from reference TRBV5-4 and TRBJ1-3): ETGVTQSPTHLIKTRGQQVTLRCSSQSGHNTVSWYQQALGQGPQFIFQYYREEENGRGNFPPRFSGLQFPNYSSELNVNALELDDSALYLCASSPGGGVWGNTIYFGEGSWLTVV.

V is TRBV4-2 and J is TRBJ2-3; D is possibly TRBD2 (7 bases). The CDR3 has 15 residues. Trimming cost V 4 bases and J 3 bases, with 14 bases left between them. Per the germline V gene, CDR1 is LGHNA and CDR2 is YNFKEQ. The CDR3 DNA follows: TGTGCCAGCAGCCCAGGGGAGGGGGGGACAGATACGCAGTATTTT. This encodes CASSPGEGGTDTQYF.

At least ten counts were recorded for this clone. The chain is built from TRBV29-1 and TRBJ1-1; 10 bases are a match to TRBD1. Germline V gives CDR1 SQVTM, CDR2 ANQGSEA. V lost 8 bases to trimming and J lost 0 bases; unmatched junction nucleotides: 6. The length of the CDR3 is 14 residues. The CDR3, as DNA: TGCAGCTCTACGGGACAGGGGATGAACACTGAAGCTTTCTTT. Protein: CSSTGQGMNTEAFF.

This clone was picked up a small number of times. The chain combines TRBV9 with TRBJ1-6; D ambiguous. This CDR3 comprises 15 residues. Germline loops: CDR1 SGDLS, CDR2 YYNGEE. Trimming shortened V by 2 bases and J by 6 bases, and 12 bases separated the two germline ends. The CDR3 loop is CASSVVAVPNSPLHF. The CDR3 nucleotides are TGTGCCAGCAGCGTTGTGGCAGTTCCTAATTCACCCCTCCACTTT.

The V and J genes are TRBV7-9 and TRBJ1-1; no clear D gene. The germline V gene encodes CDR1 SEHNR and CDR2 FQNEAQ (reference sequence). The ends were cut back, 2 bases at V and 0 bases at J, with 7 bases in the middle. The CDR3 is made up of 14 amino acids. The CDR3 loop is CASSLLHMNTEAFF. In DNA form, the CDR3 reads TGTGCCAGCAGCTTACTCCACATGAACACTGAAGCTTTCTTT.

The V and J genes are TRBV30 and TRBJ1-5, with D possibly matching TRBD1 (5 bases). The CDR3 is made up of 13 amino acids. Germline V lookup: CDR1 GTSNPN, CDR2 SVGIG (reference sequence). V was trimmed by 4 bases and J by 9 bases, leaving 16 bases between them. This CDR3 reads CAWTLDTKAPQHF. The CDR3 DNA is TGTGCCTGGACACTGGACACGAAAGCGCCCCAGCATTTT.

The chain employs TRBV30 and TRBJ1-5; D is perhaps TRBD1 (6 bases). CDR1 GTSNPN and CDR2 SVGIG come from the germline V gene (reference sequence). V was cut by 3 bases and J by 0 bases, with 9 bases left in between. This CDR3 region has 14 residues. The CDR3 sequence: CAWRSRGSNQPQHF. For the CDR3, the DNA is TGTGCCTGGAGAAGCAGGGGTAGCAATCAGCCCCAGCATTTT.

The CDR3 coding sequence is TGTGCCTGGACCACAGCCCCTAGCAATCAGCCCCAGCATTTT. It encodes CAWTTAPSNQPQHF. The rearrangement links TRBV30 to TRBJ1-5; D is unclear. The CDR3 is 14 residues long. With 4 bases removed from V and 0 bases from J, the gap between germline ends came to 10 bases. From germline, CDR1 is GTSNPN and CDR2 SVGIG (reference sequence).

The chain has TRBV27 and TRBJ1-5; 10 bases align to TRBD1. The length of the CDR3 is 17 residues. Germline assignment: CDR1 MNHEY and CDR2 SMNVEV (reference sequence). The V gene end was trimmed by 9 bases and the J gene end by 4 bases; junction bases not matched to a gene: 15. The CDR3 nucleotides read TGTGCCAGGGTTGGGACAGGGGATTCCCCATCAAATCAGCCCCAGCATTTT. As protein: CARVGTGDSPSNQPQHF.

V usage is TRBV5-1 and J usage is TRBJ2-1, with TRBD1 matching over 10 bases. V shed 6 bases and J 9 bases; nucleotides not matched to a gene: 12. This CDR3 is 15 amino acids long. Germline assignment: CDR1 SGHRS and CDR2 YFSETQ. The CDR3 region has the DNA TGCGCCAGCATCGCCGGGACAGGGGATGGAGGTGAGCAGTTCTTC. This sequence encodes CASIAGTGDGGEQFF.

Details on this clone: This CDR3 is also generated by other DNA sequences in the sample. The gene calls are TRBV5-1 and TRBJ2-7; 7 nucleotides agree with TRBD1. Losses at the gene ends were 0 bases for V and 7 bases for J; bases not matched to a gene: 4. The CDR3 is 13 amino acids. CDR1 is SGHRS, CDR2 YFSETQ, per germline. The CDR3 region is CASSLVGGPEQYF. For the CDR3, the DNA is TGCGCCAGCAGCTTGGTAGGGGGCCCTGAGCAGTACTTC.

CDR3 residues: CASSQSFRRSYEQYF. The CDR3 bases are TGCGCCAGCAGTCAATCGTTCAGGAGGAGCTACGAGCAGTACTTC. This chain joins TRBV23-1 and TRBJ2-7; the D gene is possibly TRBD2 (5 bases). TRBV23-1 is noted as an ORF with a role that remains uncertain. The CDR3 spans 15 residues. Trimming left V 0 bases short and J 3 bases short, with 12 bases between.

The J gene is TRBJ1-2, the V gene TRBV27; 10 nucleotides agree with TRBD1. This CDR3 is built from 15 residues. The germline CDR1 and CDR2 sequences are MNHEY and SMNVEV (reference sequence). Trimming removed 0 bases from V and 2 bases from J; junction bases left unmatched: 0. The CDR3 reads CASSLSGQGNYGYTF. CDR3 nucleotides: TGTGCCAGCAGTTTATCGGGACAGGGGAACTATGGCTACACCTTC.

V and J are TRBV7-6 and TRBJ2-7; the D gene could be TRBD1 or TRBD2 (5 bases each). CDR3 length: 18 amino acids. The germline gives CDR1 SGHVS, CDR2 FNYEAQ. V lost 2 bases and J 7 bases, leaving 27 bases between the germline ends. The CDR3 here is CASSLLPGSPGTPREQYF. Written as DNA, the CDR3 is TGTGCCAGCAGCTTACTTCCGGGGTCCCCGGGGACCCCTCGTGAGCAGTACTTC.

The V and J genes are TRBV2 and TRBJ2-3; tentative D call: TRBD2 (7 bases). The ends were cut back, 8 bases at V and 4 bases at J, with 13 bases in the middle. The germline V gene has CDR1 SNHLY and CDR2 FYNNEI. CDR3 length: 13 residues. In DNA form, the CDR3 reads TGTGCCAGCTGTTGGGGGGGCCCAGATACGCAGTATTTT. Amino acids: CASCWGGPDTQYF.

The rearrangement uses TRBV5-5 and TRBJ1-6, with 7 nucleotides matching TRBD1. There are 18 residues in the CDR3. The germline CDR1 and CDR2 sequences are SGHKS and YYEKEE (reference sequence). V lost 3 bases and J lost 8; bases outside the gene matches: 17. In DNA form, the CDR3 reads TGTGCCAGCAGCTCCCACATAATCCTGACAGGGATGGATTCACCCCTCCACTTT. Translating it yields CASSSHIILTGMDSPLHF.

The count of this clone is one. The genes are TRBV7-2 and TRBJ2-1, with D possibly matching TRBD2 (6 bases). The CDR3 totals 15 residues. Germline CDR1 is SGHTA and CDR2 is FQGNSA. V shed 2 bases and J shed 7 bases, with 15 bases lying between them. The CDR3 spells CASSLLRGRGNEQFF. The CDR3 coding sequence is TGTGCCAGCAGCTTATTGCGGGGCCGGGGGAATGAGCAGTTCTTC.

In this sample, this clone turned up once. DNA for the CDR3: TGCGCCAGCAGGGCCCAAAGCGGCACAGATACGCAGTATTTT. Its protein is CASRAQSGTDTQYF. V is TRBV5-1 and J is TRBJ2-3; D remains unclear. This CDR3 region has 14 residues. Germline values: CDR1 SGHRS, CDR2 YFSETQ. Between the trimmed V and J ends, which lost 5 bases and 1 base, there was a span of 11 bases.

This chain connects TRBV7-2 to TRBJ1-1; 9 nucleotides agree with TRBD1. Germline V gene sequence: CDR1 SGHTA, CDR2 FQGNSA. V lost 6 bases, J lost 3 bases, and 11 bases stayed unmatched. CDR3 length: 16 residues. The CDR3 sequence is CASSRTGEGRDTEAFF. CDR3 DNA: TGTGCCAGCAGTAGGACAGGGGAAGGCCGGGACACTGAAGCTTTCTTT.

This chain joins TRBV6-6 and TRBJ2-3; 7 nucleotides agree with TRBD2. V shed 2 bases and J 4 bases; nucleotides not matched to a gene: 6. The CDR3 contains 15 residues. From germline, CDR1 is MNHNY and CDR2 SVGAGI (reference sequence). CDR3 in DNA: TGTGCCAGCAGTTACCCAGCGGGGAACTCAGATACGCAGTATTTT. Translated, it gives CASSYPAGNSDTQYF.